The present T cell receptor beta chain was sequenced within a study of memory CD4+ T cells and cytomegalovirus serostatus. About the research overall: Of the healthy Belgian adults, 9 were CMV seropositive and 20 to 30 seronegative.

Authors' data handling: Out-of-frame sequences were removed, leaving 2,204,828 distinct TCRbeta sequences. Only in-frame clones appear in the TCRdb table, and some are missing; sequencing was by immunoSEQ multiplex PCR. The V and J calls and the clone size are those of that table, but D and trimming were determined from the DNA. Of about 56,000 clones listed, roughly 82% are singletons. Single viable CD3+CD4+CD8-CD45RO+ cells were sorted as the memory CD4+ T cells. Germline assignment: CDR1 SGHDN and CDR2 FVKESK. The V end lost 4 bases, the J end lost 7 bases, and 10 bases lay between the germline ends. The CDR3 runs to 12 residues.

The sample comprised memory CD4+ T cells from blood. The chain uses TRBV14 and TRBJ1-2; D is uncertain. This clonotype was sampled from an adult in good health and CMV-seronegative. CDR3 nucleotides: TGTGCCAGCAGCCTAGGTAGTGGTGGCTACACCTTC. It yields the protein CASSLGSGGYTF.